A selection of T cell receptor beta chains follows, all from one sample in a study of T cell repertoires in cytomegalovirus infection. No antigens are known for them. Via MiXCR, TCRdb re-called the reads, giving one row per CDR3 protein. Among just under 500,000 distinct CDR3 sequences listed, 25% to 35% were seen once. Material: cultured PBMCs, obtained from culture after CMV antigen stimulation. All receptors derive from a human donor in good health (CMV status not recorded). Some clones in this sample may be carry-over from other donors' samples. Each CDR3 is given with its conserved first and last residue. The D gene is left open where the match is weak. Clone size, where shown, is once, few, many, or a class for clones that have expanded.

D gene: TRBD1; J gene: TRBJ1-5; clone size: NA; V gene: TRBV27; CDR3 protein: CASSLSGTVNQPQHF; CDR3 DNA: TGTGCCAGCAGTTTATCCGGGACAGTCAATCAGCCCCAGCATTTT
D gene: TRBD1; J gene: TRBJ1-4; clone size: many; V gene: TRBV4-3; CDR3 protein: CASSQATGTGDEKLFF; CDR3 DNA: TGCGCCAGCAGTCAGGCAACCGGGACAGGGGATGAAAAACTGTTTTTT
D gene: NA; J gene: TRBJ2-3; clone size: NA; V gene: TRBV7-2; CDR3 protein: CASSSQYSPDTQYF; CDR3 DNA: TGTGCCAGCAGCTCACAGTATTCTCCAGATACGCAGTATTTT
D gene: NA; J gene: TRBJ1-2; clone size: NA; V gene: TRBV7-9; CDR3 protein: CASSLVTVNYGYTF; CDR3 DNA: TGTGCCAGCAGCTTAGTCACAGTCAACTATGGCTACACCTTC
D gene: TRBD2; J gene: TRBJ2-1; clone size: NA; V gene: TRBV6-2/TRBV6-3; CDR3 protein: CASSLTSGRAYEWEQFF; CDR3 DNA: TGTGCCAGCAGTTTGACTAGCGGGAGGGCCTACGAGTGGGAGCAGTTCTTC
D gene: NA; J gene: TRBJ2-1; clone size: NA; V gene: TRBV2; CDR3 protein: CASSETPYYNEQFF; CDR3 DNA: TGTGCCAGCAGTGAAACACCCTACTACAATGAGCAGTTCTTC
D gene: NA; J gene: TRBJ2-5; clone size: NA; V gene: TRBV7-2; CDR3 protein: CASRFFGAGETQYF; CDR3 DNA: TGTGCCAGCAGGTTCTTTGGTGCGGGAGAGACCCAGTACTTC
D gene: NA; J gene: TRBJ1-5; clone size: NA; V gene: TRBV27; CDR3 protein: CASSLSSVVGQPQHF; CDR3 DNA: TGTGCCAGCAGTTTATCATCGGTGGTTGGTCAGCCCCAGCATTTT
D gene: NA; J gene: TRBJ2-3; clone size: few; V gene: TRBV4-3; CDR3 protein: CASSQAVATDTQYF; CDR3 DNA: TGCGCCAGCAGCCAAGCAGTGGCGACAGATACGCAGTATTTT
D gene: NA; J gene: TRBJ1-2; clone size: few; V gene: TRBV7-2; CDR3 protein: CASSHLTANYGYTF; CDR3 DNA: TGTGCCAGCAGCCACCTGACAGCTAACTATGGCTACACCTTC
D gene: NA; J gene: TRBJ2-1; clone size: many; V gene: TRBV19; CDR3 protein: CASSFGQIYNEQFF; CDR3 DNA: TGTGCCAGTAGTTTTGGACAGATATACAATGAGCAGTTCTTC
D gene: NA; J gene: TRBJ1-2; clone size: many; V gene: TRBV7-3; CDR3 protein: CASSLSGGGGYGYTF; CDR3 DNA: TGTGCCAGCAGCTTATCGGGTGGAGGCGGCTATGGCTACACCTTC
D gene: TRBD1; J gene: TRBJ1-4; clone size: few; V gene: TRBV7-6; CDR3 protein: CASSPTGDGFEKLFF; CDR3 DNA: TGTGCCAGCAGCCCGACAGGGGACGGATTTGAAAAACTGTTTTTT
D gene: NA; J gene: TRBJ2-4; clone size: NA; V gene: TRBV3-1; CDR3 protein: CASSQEARARGNIQYF; CDR3 DNA: TGTGCCAGCAGCCAAGAGGCGCGAGCAAGGGGAAACATTCAGTACTTC
D gene: NA; J gene: TRBJ2-2; clone size: many; V gene: TRBV7-2; CDR3 protein: CASTLIGGANTGELFF; CDR3 DNA: TGTGCCAGCACCCTAATCGGGGGAGCGAACACCGGGGAGCTGTTTTTT
D gene: NA; J gene: TRBJ2-3; clone size: NA; V gene: TRBV6-1; CDR3 protein: CATRPYTDTQYF; CDR3 DNA: TGTGCCACCCGCCCGTACACAGATACGCAGTATTTT
D gene: NA; J gene: TRBJ1-3; clone size: NA; V gene: TRBV12-3/TRBV12-4; CDR3 protein: CASSQGSRRSSSGNTIYF; CDR3 DNA: TGTGCCAGCAGCCAAGGGTCCAGGAGGTCCAGCTCTGGAAACACCATATATTTT
D gene: TRBD1; J gene: TRBJ2-7; clone size: NA; V gene: TRBV6-5; CDR3 protein: CASRSGTGEYF; CDR3 DNA: TGTGCCAGCAGATCCGGGACAGGGGAGTACTTC
D gene: NA; J gene: TRBJ2-1; clone size: many; V gene: TRBV6-1; CDR3 protein: CASCLSGSSYNEQFF; CDR3 DNA: TGTGCCAGCTGTCTTAGCGGAAGCTCCTACAATGAGCAGTTCTTC
D gene: TRBD2; J gene: TRBJ2-3; clone size: NA; V gene: TRBV11-3; CDR3 protein: CASSLLRLAGGDTQYF; CDR3 DNA: TGTGCCAGCAGCTTATTGCGACTAGCGGGAGGTGATACGCAGTATTTT
D gene: NA; J gene: TRBJ1-5; clone size: few; V gene: TRBV19; CDR3 protein: CASSIDHGGVEHQPQHF; CDR3 DNA: TGTGCCAGTAGTATAGATCACGGGGGCGTGGAGCATCAGCCCCAGCATTTT
D gene: NA; J gene: TRBJ1-1; clone size: few; V gene: TRBV27; CDR3 protein: CASYTGGAEAFF; CDR3 DNA: TGTGCCAGCTACACAGGAGGTGCTGAAGCTTTCTTT
D gene: NA; J gene: TRBJ2-3; clone size: few; V gene: TRBV12-3/TRBV12-4; CDR3 protein: CASTPLTASEGADTQYF; CDR3 DNA: TGTGCCAGCACCCCACTAACGGCATCGGAAGGCGCAGATACGCAGTATTTT
D gene: NA; J gene: TRBJ2-1; clone size: NA; V gene: TRBV7-8; CDR3 protein: CASLGRSYNEQFF; CDR3 DNA: TGTGCCAGCCTTGGGCGGTCCTACAATGAGCAGTTCTTC
D gene: TRBD1; J gene: TRBJ1-4; clone size: few; V gene: TRBV4-1; CDR3 protein: CASSQRRGLTSNEKLFF; CDR3 DNA: TGCGCCAGCAGCCAGAGAAGGGGGCTCACATCTAATGAAAAACTGTTTTTT
D gene: TRBD1; J gene: TRBJ2-3; clone size: few; V gene: TRBV29-1; CDR3 protein: CSAGQGADTQYF; CDR3 DNA: TGCAGCGCTGGACAGGGGGCAGATACGCAGTATTTT
D gene: NA; J gene: TRBJ1-2; clone size: NA; V gene: TRBV4-1; CDR3 protein: CASSQPQTERNYGYTF; CDR3 DNA: TGCGCCAGCAGCCAACCCCAAACGGAGAGAAACTATGGCTACACCTTC
D gene: TRBD2; J gene: TRBJ2-1; clone size: few; V gene: TRBV7-8; CDR3 protein: CASSLVGTSGRGGYEQFF; CDR3 DNA: TGTGCCAGCAGCTTAGTAGGGACTAGCGGGAGGGGAGGCTATGAGCAGTTCTTC
D gene: TRBD2; J gene: TRBJ2-7; clone size: NA; V gene: TRBV29-1; CDR3 protein: CSVDKGLAGTYEQYF; CDR3 DNA: TGCAGCGTGGATAAAGGACTAGCGGGAACCTACGAGCAGTACTTC
D gene: NA; J gene: TRBJ2-5; clone size: NA; V gene: TRBV7-9; CDR3 protein: CASSFGRLMAQYF; CDR3 DNA: TGTGCCAGCAGCTTTGGCAGGCTGATGGCCCAGTACTTC
D gene: TRBD2; J gene: TRBJ2-1; clone size: NA; V gene: TRBV27; CDR3 protein: CASSLSSGRAFNEQFF; CDR3 DNA: TGTGCCAGCAGTTTAAGTAGCGGGAGGGCGTTCAATGAGCAGTTCTTC
D gene: NA; J gene: TRBJ1-1; clone size: NA; V gene: TRBV12-3/TRBV12-4; CDR3 protein: CASSPLGVENTEAFF; CDR3 DNA: TGTGCCAGCAGTCCCCTCGGAGTCGAAAACACTGAAGCTTTCTTT
D gene: NA; J gene: TRBJ2-1; clone size: NA; V gene: TRBV2; CDR3 protein: CASSEVINEQFF; CDR3 DNA: TGTGCCAGCAGTGAAGTAATCAATGAGCAGTTCTTC
D gene: NA; J gene: TRBJ1-1; clone size: many; V gene: TRBV7-6; CDR3 protein: CASSETENTEAFF; CDR3 DNA: TGTGCCAGCAGCGAGACAGAGAACACTGAAGCTTTCTTT
D gene: TRBD1; J gene: TRBJ1-4; clone size: few; V gene: TRBV12-3/TRBV12-4; CDR3 protein: CASRKGQGQEKLFF; CDR3 DNA: TGTGCCAGCAGGAAGGGACAGGGACAGGAAAAACTGTTTTTT
D gene: NA; J gene: TRBJ2-3; clone size: NA; V gene: TRBV19; CDR3 protein: CASTRRGDGGRSTDTQYF; CDR3 DNA: TGTGCCAGTACCAGAAGGGGTGATGGCGGGCGGAGCACAGATACGCAGTATTTT
D gene: NA; J gene: TRBJ2-1; clone size: few; V gene: TRBV19; CDR3 protein: CASSIEDRRQFF; CDR3 DNA: TGTGCCAGTAGTATAGAGGACCGACGGCAGTTCTTC
D gene: NA; J gene: TRBJ1-2; clone size: few; V gene: TRBV7-2; CDR3 protein: CASSFVGDYGYTF; CDR3 DNA: TGTGCCAGCAGCTTCGTGGGGGACTATGGCTACACCTTC
D gene: TRBD1; J gene: TRBJ2-2; clone size: few; V gene: TRBV19; CDR3 protein: CASSSWTGRYTGELFF; CDR3 DNA: TGTGCCAGTAGTAGCTGGACAGGGAGATACACCGGGGAGCTGTTTTTT
D gene: NA; J gene: TRBJ2-7; clone size: few; V gene: TRBV7-2; CDR3 protein: CASSSDILSKQYF; CDR3 DNA: TGTGCCAGCAGCTCGGACATCTTGTCGAAGCAGTACTTC
D gene: NA; J gene: TRBJ1-3; clone size: few; V gene: TRBV7-2; CDR3 protein: CASSPRQTGGVNTIYF; CDR3 DNA: TGTGCCAGCAGCCCCCGACAGACCGGAGGGGTAAACACCATATATTTT
D gene: TRBD1; J gene: TRBJ1-2; clone size: few; V gene: TRBV5-4; CDR3 protein: CASSARGGRGYTF; CDR3 DNA: TGTGCCAGCAGCGCCAGGGGGGGGAGAGGCTACACCTTC
D gene: NA; J gene: TRBJ2-2; clone size: many; V gene: TRBV7-2; CDR3 protein: CASSLAGRNTGELFF; CDR3 DNA: TGTGCCAGCAGCTTAGCGGGCAGGAACACCGGGGAGCTGTTTTTT
D gene: NA; J gene: TRBJ1-1; clone size: few; V gene: TRBV4-1; CDR3 protein: CASSIGWTAGEGAEAFF; CDR3 DNA: TGCGCCAGCAGCATCGGTTGGACAGCGGGGGAGGGGGCTGAAGCTTTCTTT
D gene: TRBD1; J gene: TRBJ1-3; clone size: NA; V gene: TRBV9; CDR3 protein: CASSVAGTGGPTGNTIYF; CDR3 DNA: TGTGCCAGCAGCGTAGCGGGGACAGGGGGCCCCACTGGAAACACCATATATTTT
D gene: NA; J gene: TRBJ2-5; clone size: few; V gene: TRBV2; CDR3 protein: CASSEPRSGGETQYF; CDR3 DNA: TGTGCCAGCAGTGAACCCCGGAGCGGTGGAGAGACCCAGTACTTC
D gene: NA; J gene: TRBJ2-3; clone size: NA; V gene: TRBV12-3/TRBV12-4; CDR3 protein: CASSQNSVGTDTQYF; CDR3 DNA: TGTGCCAGCAGCCAGAACAGCGTTGGCACAGATACGCAGTATTTT
D gene: TRBD2; J gene: TRBJ2-2; clone size: many; V gene: TRBV7-2; CDR3 protein: CASSSSGRVTGELFF; CDR3 DNA: TGTGCCAGCAGCTCTAGCGGGAGGGTGACCGGGGAGCTGTTTTTT
D gene: NA; J gene: TRBJ1-6; clone size: few; V gene: TRBV6-6; CDR3 protein: CASSLLTGTEGPLHF; CDR3 DNA: TGTGCCAGCAGTTTATTAACAGGGACCGAGGGACCTCTCCACTTT
D gene: TRBD2; J gene: TRBJ2-3; clone size: few; V gene: TRBV28; CDR3 protein: CASSSPGLAGEDTQYF; CDR3 DNA: TGTGCCAGCAGTTCTCCCGGACTAGCCGGAGAAGATACGCAGTATTTT
D gene: NA; J gene: TRBJ2-1; clone size: NA; V gene: TRBV18; CDR3 protein: CASSRPGLTNNEQFF; CDR3 DNA: TGTGCCAGCTCACGACCGGGACTGACCAACAATGAGCAGTTCTTC
D gene: NA; J gene: TRBJ2-1; clone size: NA; V gene: TRBV6-2/TRBV6-3; CDR3 protein: CASSDNPAGNEQFF; CDR3 DNA: TGTGCCAGCAGCGACAACCCCGCCGGGAATGAGCAGTTCTTC
D gene: TRBD1; J gene: TRBJ1-1; clone size: NA; V gene: TRBV18; CDR3 protein: CASSPDRVVTEAFF; CDR3 DNA: TGTGCCAGCTCACCTGACAGGGTAGTCACTGAAGCTTTCTTT
D gene: NA; J gene: TRBJ2-3; clone size: NA; V gene: TRBV28; CDR3 protein: CASSFHAITDTQYF; CDR3 DNA: TGTGCCAGCAGTTTCCACGCGATCACAGATACGCAGTATTTT
D gene: NA; J gene: TRBJ1-1; clone size: few; V gene: TRBV6-2/TRBV6-3; CDR3 protein: CASSWDRDGAFF; CDR3 DNA: TGTGCCAGCAGCTGGGACCGTGACGGAGCTTTCTTT